These 32 T cell receptor beta chains originate from one sample sequenced in a study of blood T cell repertoires in COVID-19. Assay used: immunoSEQ multiplex PCR; TCRdb lists only in-frame clones, some missing. Here the sample spans 70,000 to 80,000 clones, approximately 90% being singletons. Sequenced material: peripheral blood. The source of these receptors is a woman in her fifties or sixties with acute or convalescent COVID-19.

This clone was found once. The V and J genes are TRBV2 and TRBJ2-5, with D perhaps matching TRBD2 (5 bases). CDR3 size: 13 residues. CDR1 and CDR2 from the germline V gene are SNHLY and FYNNEI. Trimming took 7 bases from V and 4 from J, leaving 13 bases between them. The CDR3 nucleotides read TGTGCCAGCACCCACCTAGGAGGAGAGACCCAGTACTTC. It translates to CASTHLGGETQYF.

The gene calls are TRBV7-3 and TRBJ2-2; TRBD1 might be the D (5 bases). Germline CDR1 and CDR2: SGHTA and FQGTGA. V was pared by 5 bases and J by 2 bases, with 9 bases between. The CDR3 loop spans 14 amino acids. This chain's CDR3 is CASSPDSNTGELFF. The CDR3 DNA is TGTGCCAGCAGCCCTGACAGTAACACCGGGGAGCTGTTTTTT.

In this sample, this clone turned up once. The CDR3 loop is CASRDSSTDTQYF. As DNA, the CDR3 is TGTGCCAGCCGGGACAGCAGCACAGATACGCAGTATTTT. This rearrangement joins TRBV28 to TRBJ2-3; 7 nucleotides match TRBD1. The CDR3 length is 13 residues. With V trimmed by 8 bases and J by 0 bases, 2 bases remained unmatched. Germline CDR1 is MDHEN and CDR2 is SYDVKM.

The chain combines TRBV27 with TRBJ2-1; 8 bases line up with TRBD2. The CDR3 contains 13 residues. The trim removed 8 bases at V and 4 bases at J, leaving 4 bases unmatched. The germline V gene encodes CDR1 MNHEY and CDR2 SMNVEV (reference sequence). In DNA, the CDR3 is TGTGCCAGCGGGGCGGGGGGATACAATGAGCAGTTCTTC. Translating gives CASGAGGYNEQFF.

The V call is TRBV19, the J call TRBJ1-5, with D unresolved. V lost 10 bases to trimming and J lost 2 bases, with 18 bases between them. Germline V gene sequence: CDR1 LNHDA, CDR2 SQIVND (reference sequence). This CDR3 is 15 amino acids long. CDR3 nucleotides: TGTGCCACCAGTATAACGGTTTTTGGCAATCAGCCCCAGCATTTT. It is translated as CATSITVFGNQPQHF. The full variable domain, rest sourced from reference TRBV19 and TRBJ1-5, is DGGITQSPKYLFRKEGQNVTLSCEQNLNHDAMYWYRQDPGQGLRLIYYSQIVNDFQKGDIAEGYSVSREKKESFPLTVTSAQKNPTAFYLCATSITVFGNQPQHFGDGTRLSIL.

The chain recombines TRBV6-5 with TRBJ1-1, with D possibly being TRBD1 (5 bases). CDR1 and CDR2 from the germline V gene are MNHEY and SVGAGI. V lost 3 bases and J lost 1, with 9 bases in between. This CDR3 region has 14 residues. CDR3: CASSYRGPNTEAFF. The CDR3 DNA sequence: TGTGCCAGCAGTTATAGGGGTCCGAACACTGAAGCTTTCTTT.

V usage is TRBV5-1 and J usage is TRBJ1-6; D may be TRBD1 (6 bases). The V gene lost 3 bases and the J gene lost 6 bases, with 16 bases spanning the gap. CDR1 SGHRS and CDR2 YFSETQ come from the germline V gene. The CDR3 covers 16 residues. CDR3 region: CASSSSFGGPNSPLHF. In DNA, the CDR3 is TGCGCCAGCAGCTCTAGCTTCGGGGGGCCTAATTCACCCCTCCACTTT.

This chain uses TRBV6-2 or TRBV6-3 with TRBJ2-5; 9 bases line up with TRBD2. The CDR3 has 16 residues. CDR1 is MNHEY, CDR2 SVGEGT, per germline. V shed 5 bases, J shed 1 base, and the junction held 8 bases outside the gene matches. The CDR3 protein is CASSDPGLATQETQYF. In DNA, the CDR3 is TGTGCCAGCAGTGACCCCGGACTAGCGACCCAAGAGACCCAGTACTTC.

The chain is built from TRBV6-1 and TRBJ2-1; TRBD2 matches 11 bases. V dropped 2 bases and J dropped 2; count of bases not matched to a gene: 2. The CDR3 contains 16 residues. Germline lookup yields CDR1 MNHNS and CDR2 SASEGT. CDR3 sequence reads: CASSETSGSAYNEQFF. CDR3 nucleotides: TGTGCCAGCAGTGAAACTAGCGGGAGCGCCTACAATGAGCAGTTCTTC.

The rearrangement uses TRBV7-2 and TRBJ2-7, with D unclear. The CDR3 totals 14 residues. The germline V and J ends were trimmed by 3 bases and 3 bases, with 12 bases remaining between them. Per the germline V gene, CDR1 is SGHTA and CDR2 is FQGNSA. The CDR3 spells CASSFRGSSYEQYF. As DNA, the CDR3 is TGTGCCAGCAGCTTTAGAGGAAGTAGCTACGAGCAGTACTTC.

As regards this clone: The same CDR3 is also encoded by other DNA sequences in this sample. This chain connects TRBV7-9 to TRBJ1-2; D gene uncertain. The V gene lost 1 base and the J gene lost 8 bases, with 8 bases spanning the gap. Per germline, CDR1 SEHNR and CDR2 FQNEAQ (reference sequence). The CDR3 is 12 residues long. CDR3 bases: TGTGCCAGCAGCTTAGACAGCTACGGCTACACCTTC. It translates to CASSLDSYGYTF. The full variable domain, with the rest looked up from reference TRBV7-9 and TRBJ1-2, is DTGVSQNPRHKITKRGQNVTFRCDPISEHNRLYWYRQTLGQGPEFLTYFQNEAQLEKSRLLSDRFSAERPKGSFSTLEIQRTEQGDSAMYLCASSLDSYGYTFGSGTRLTVV.

The chain recombines TRBV5-1 with TRBJ1-1, with TRBD1 matching 7 bases. Germline trimming cut 3 bases from V and 4 bases from J; bases unmatched to any gene: 3. Germline CDR1 is SGHRS and CDR2 is YFSETQ. There are 13 residues in the CDR3. The CDR3 loop reads CASSYSGGTEAFF. CDR3 bases: TGCGCCAGCAGCTACTCAGGGGGCACTGAAGCTTTCTTT.

The chain combines TRBV28 with TRBJ2-5; TRBD1 matches at 10 bases. This CDR3 spans 15 amino acids. Germline-derived CDR1 and CDR2 are MDHEN and SYDVKM. Losses at the gene ends were 5 bases for V and 5 bases for J; bases not matched to a gene: 8. Here the CDR3 reads CASSPRGQGRETQYF. For the CDR3, the DNA is TGTGCCAGCAGTCCACGGGGACAGGGGAGGGAGACCCAGTACTTC.

The chain is built from TRBV3-1 (or the pseudogene TRBV3-2) and TRBJ1-1, with D unclear. V lost 0 bases and J lost 7, with 12 bases in between. Germline CDR1 and CDR2: LGHDT and YNNKEL (reference sequence). CDR3 length equals 14 residues. The CDR3 reads CASSQEGRYFEAFF. DNA of the CDR3: TGTGCCAGCAGCCAAGAAGGGAGGTACTTTGAAGCTTTCTTT.

This clone was counted once. This chain uses TRBV6-4 with TRBJ2-3; D is possibly TRBD1 (5 bases). The CDR3 has 15 residues. Trimming removed 0 bases at V and 1 base at J, with 8 bases between. Germline V gene sequence: CDR1 MRHNA, CDR2 SNTAGT. The DNA of the CDR3 is TGTGCCAGCAGTGACTCGGGCAGGGGCACAGATACGCAGTATTTT. Its protein is CASSDSGRGTDTQYF.

The CDR3 is CASSTLRGAETYGYTF. CDR3 DNA: TGTGCCAGTAGTACCCTTCGGGGGGCCGAGACTTATGGCTACACCTTC. The chain carries TRBV19 and TRBJ1-2, with D possibly TRBD1 on 6 matching bases. Trimming took off 4 bases at V and 5 bases at J, with 20 bases between the two ends. Germline CDR1 LNHDA, CDR2 SQIVND (reference sequence). The CDR3 has 16 amino acids.

This chain uses TRBV5-4 with TRBJ2-2, with TRBD1 matching over 10 bases. Germline trimming cut 3 bases from V and 6 bases from J; bases unmatched to any gene: 2. CDR1 SGHNT and CDR2 YYREEE come from the germline V gene (reference sequence). This CDR3 has 14 amino acids. CDR3 region: CASSSGQGSGELFF. The CDR3 bases are TGTGCCAGCAGCTCGGGACAGGGGTCCGGGGAGCTGTTTTTT.

This rearrangement joins TRBV6-5 to TRBJ2-7, with 7 bases aligning to TRBD2. The V segment lost 6 bases and the J segment 1 base; nucleotides outside the gene matches: 6. The germline V gene encodes CDR1 MNHEY and CDR2 SVGAGI. The CDR3 extends over 14 amino acids. The CDR3 DNA reads TGTGCCAGCAGCTCTAGCGGACGTTCCTACGAGCAGTACTTC. Translation: CASSSSGRSYEQYF.

The V call is TRBV5-6, the J call TRBJ2-7; D ambiguous. The ends were cut back, 4 bases at V and 1 base at J, with 6 bases in the middle. The V gene's germline CDR1 is SGHDT and CDR2 YYEEEE. This CDR3 region has 12 residues. The CDR3 sequence: CASSTRSYEQYF. In DNA form, the CDR3 reads TGTGCCAGCAGCACAAGATCCTACGAGCAGTACTTC.

The chain links TRBV3-1 (or the pseudogene TRBV3-2) to TRBJ2-7, with D unclear. V dropped 4 bases and J dropped 6 bases, with 19 bases sitting between them. The CDR3 is made up of 15 amino acids. Per germline, CDR1 LGHDT and CDR2 YNNKEL (reference sequence). The CDR3 sequence is CASSPRVGLVSEQYF. CDR3 sequence (DNA): TGTGCCAGCAGCCCCCGGGTAGGATTGGTCTCCGAGCAGTACTTC.

The CDR3 spells CASRAQGGHGYTF. CDR3 coding DNA: TGTGCCAGCAGGGCACAGGGGGGACATGGCTACACCTTC. V and J are TRBV25-1 and TRBJ1-2; 8 bases fit TRBD1. J lost 6 bases, V lost 6 bases, and 6 bases had no gene match. The CDR3 runs 13 residues. Germline loops: CDR1 MGHDK, CDR2 SYGVNS.

The chain carries TRBV7-2 and TRBJ1-2, with 10 bases lining up with TRBD1. The germline CDR1 and CDR2 sequences are SGHTA and FQGNSA. The CDR3 loop spans 15 amino acids. The trim removed 3 bases at V and 2 bases at J, leaving 3 bases unmatched. The CDR3 coding sequence is TGTGCCAGCAGCTTCCCGGGACAGGGGAACTATGGCTACACCTTC. It translates to CASSFPGQGNYGYTF.

This clone was seen a few times. The chain recombines TRBV7-9 with TRBJ2-1; D gene uncertain. CDR1 is SEHNR and CDR2 is FQNEAQ in the germline V gene (reference sequence). CDR3 size: 14 residues. Trimming left V 7 bases short and J 3 bases short, with 13 bases between. The CDR3 sequence is CASTHTGLYNEQFF. In nucleotides, the CDR3 is TGTGCCAGCACCCACACGGGTCTCTACAATGAGCAGTTCTTC.

The chain combines TRBV29-1 with TRBJ1-2, with D tentatively TRBD1 (6 bases). Germline-derived CDR1 and CDR2 are SQVTM and ANQGSEA. CDR3 length: 13 residues. V was clipped by 4 bases and J by 6 bases, with 15 bases between them. The CDR3 nucleotides read TGCAGCGTTGGACTTACGCAGGGGAATGGCTACACCTTC. Residues: CSVGLTQGNGYTF.

The rearrangement uses TRBV6-5 and TRBJ2-1, with a tentative D call TRBD2 (6 bases). The CDR3 has 14 amino acids. Trimming left V 0 bases short and J 6 bases short, with 9 bases between. The germline V gene encodes CDR1 MNHEY and CDR2 SVGAGI. The CDR3 region has the DNA TGTGCCAGCAGTTACTCGGGGGGAATCAATGAGCAGTTCTTC. Translating it yields CASSYSGGINEQFF.

The chain is built from TRBV6-5 and TRBJ1-1; no clear D gene. CDR3 length: 14 residues. Trimming left V 5 bases short and J 6 bases short, with 16 bases between. CDR1 is MNHEY, CDR2 SVGAGI, per germline. The CDR3 loop is CASSREGYMPEAFF. CDR3 coding DNA: TGTGCCAGCAGTAGGGAGGGCTACATGCCTGAAGCTTTCTTT.

This clone came up once. The chain joins TRBV7-2 to TRBJ2-2; D might be TRBD2 (7 bases). The CDR3 length is 16 residues. Per the germline V gene, CDR1 is SGHTA and CDR2 is FQGNSA. Between the trimmed V and J ends, which lost 1 base and 7 bases, there was a span of 16 bases. The CDR3 DNA sequence: TGTGCCAGCAGCTTAGGACGGGGGGCGATACGCGGGGAGCTGTTTTTT. It translates to CASSLGRGAIRGELFF.

The V and J genes are TRBV3-1 (or the pseudogene TRBV3-2) and TRBJ2-7; perhaps TRBD1 as D (6 bases). V was clipped by 4 bases and J by 3 bases, with 13 bases between them. Germline-derived CDR1 and CDR2 are LGHDT and YNNKEL (reference sequence). The CDR3 runs to 14 residues. This CDR3 reads CASSRPGAGYEQYF. CDR3 bases: TGTGCCAGCAGCCGGCCAGGGGCAGGCTACGAGCAGTACTTC.

The chain carries TRBV6-5 and TRBJ1-1; possible D gene TRBD1, 6 bases. V gave up 7 bases and J gave up 1 base, with 13 bases separating them. From germline, CDR1 is MNHEY and CDR2 SVGAGI. The CDR3 is made up of 14 amino acids. The CDR3 reads CASNRLTGNTEAFF. The CDR3 DNA reads TGTGCCAGCAACCGGTTGACAGGGAACACTGAAGCTTTCTTT.

The V and J genes are TRBV19 and TRBJ2-7, with TRBD2 matching over 9 bases. The V gene end was trimmed by 4 bases and the J gene end by 6 bases; junction bases not matched to a gene: 10. Per the germline V gene, CDR1 is LNHDA and CDR2 is SQIVND (reference sequence). CDR3 length: 15 residues. The CDR3, as DNA: TGTGCCAGTAGTACGCGGATAGCGGGAGAAGGCGAGCAGTACTTC. It codes for CASSTRIAGEGEQYF.

V is TRBV10-3 and J is TRBJ2-5; D possibly corresponds to TRBD1 (6 bases). The V gene lost 5 bases and the J gene lost 2 bases, with 9 bases spanning the gap. The CDR3 totals 13 residues. Germline V lookup: CDR1 ENHRY, CDR2 SYGVKD. The CDR3 DNA is TGTGCCATCAGTACAGGGCTGCAAGAGACCCAGTACTTC. Encoded protein: CAISTGLQETQYF.

CDR3: CASSHGGATNEKLFF. The DNA for the CDR3 is TGTGCCAGCAGCCACGGGGGTGCAACTAATGAAAAACTGTTTTTT. The chain employs TRBV27 and TRBJ1-4; the D gene is possibly TRBD1 (5 bases). The CDR3 consists of 15 residues. V was clipped by 6 bases and J by 0 bases, with 11 bases between them. Germline CDR1 is MNHEY and CDR2 is SMNVEV (reference sequence).